The clone carrying this TCR beta chain was seen once. The CDR3 is 13 amino acids. Trimming removed 4 bases from V and 3 bases from J, with 12 bases in between. The germline V gene has CDR1 SQVTM and CDR2 ANQGSEA. The data originate from a study of CD8 T cells in Susac syndrome. Sequencing of TCR beta drew on CD8+ and CD4+ T cells from blood. The controls, all healthy donors, were matched for age and sex. Random hexamers were used to reverse transcribe the RNA input (about 0.45 to 1 ug). TCRdb processed the immunoSEQ multiplex PCR reads anew with MiXCR; each CDR3 protein has one entry. The data contain 180,000 or so distinct CDR3 sequences, 90% to 95% of them singletons.

The chain couples TRBV29-1 to TRBJ1-1, with no clear D. This TCR derives from a human donor in good health. Input material: CD4+ T cells from PBMCs. CDR3 sequence: CSVAQRVHTEAFF. CDR3 coding DNA: TGCAGCGTTGCCCAGAGGGTTCACACTGAAGCTTTCTTT.